This T cell receptor beta chain was retrieved from a study of spatial heterogeneity in lung cancer. Time point meaning: blood at routine non-recurrence follow-up after resection. The germline CDR1 and CDR2 sequences are SGHKS and YYEKEE (reference sequence). The CDR3 runs to 12 residues. V was shortened by 3 bases and J by 7 bases, with 9 bases between the two germline ends. TCRdb processed the 5' RACE reads anew with MiXCR; each CDR3 protein has one entry. The sample carries 20,000 to 30,000 distinct CDR3 sequences, 9% to 10% recorded once. The sequencing here drew on PBMCs, taken at follow-up. This receptor was taken from a male donor with early-stage non-small cell lung cancer. The V call is TRBV5-5, the J call TRBJ2-3, with a tentative D call TRBD2 (5 bases). This CDR3 is CASSSLANTQYF. DNA for the CDR3: TGTGCCAGCAGCTCCCTAGCTAATACGCAGTATTTT.